Below, one T cell receptor beta chain is given with its context. What it recognizes is unknown. This specimen comes from a study of cytomegalovirus exposure and HLA in healthy donors. Study results and caveats: Analyzed later, association rates of TCRs varied across HLA loci, with DRB1 most and HLA-C fewest.

Vbeta (60) and Jbeta (13) primers were used in the PCR. Profiled with immunoSEQ multiplex PCR; TCRdb holds only in-frame clones, not every one. The table records around 200,000 clones, around 83% of them present only once. Germline V gene sequence: CDR1 KGHSH, CDR2 LQKENI. The V gene lost 6 bases and the J gene lost 0 bases, with 18 bases spanning the gap. The CDR3 has 16 amino acids. This receptor was identified in a girl between 10 and 17 years old in good health and CMV-seronegative. The rearrangement links TRBV18 to TRBJ2-7; D is undetermined. Sequenced sample: PBMCs. The CDR3 region has the DNA TGTGCCAGCTCCCCAAAGGTTGTAGCAAGCTCCTACGAGCAGTACTTC. It codes for CASSPKVVASSYEQYF.